The 31 T cell receptor beta chains presented below share a single source sample, sequenced in a study of post-analysis software for immune sequencing data. Study results and limitations: Included in a set of four or five TRBV segments more frequent in patients than controls were TRBV5-6, TRBV5-1 and TRBV20-1.

Built from TCR beta cDNA, the libraries had unique molecular identifiers in them. TCRdb reprocessed the PCR reads via MiXCR and lists one record per CDR3 protein. The sample has 450,000 to 700,000 distinct CDR3 sequences, about 40% seen once; the top ten hold more than 1.5%. These receptors have no known antigen. The sequenced material came from blood. The receptors come from a girl aged 5-17 years with multiple sclerosis.

The gene calls are TRBV6-6 and TRBJ2-1; a possible D gene is TRBD2 (5 bases). This CDR3 comprises 15 residues. Germline CDR1 and CDR2: MNHNY and SVGAGI (reference sequence). With 0 bases removed from V and 6 bases from J, the gap between germline ends came to 12 bases. CDR3 nucleotide sequence: TGTGCCAGCAGTTACTCGCAACTCGAGGGCAATGAGCAGTTCTTC. Protein sequence: CASSYSQLEGNEQFF.

The rearrangement joins TRBV12-3 or TRBV12-4 to TRBJ2-5; either TRBD1 or TRBD2 may fit D (5 bases each). CDR3 size: 17 residues. Trimming cost V 3 bases and J 5 bases, with 22 bases left between them. The CDR3 nucleotides are TGTGCCAGCAGTTTGCACCTCCTCGGCCCAGAGGGGGAGACCCAGTACTTC. Protein sequence: CASSLHLLGPEGETQYF.

The rearrangement uses TRBV3-1 and TRBJ2-1; 7 nucleotides agree with TRBD1. Germline V gene data show CDR1 as LGHDT and CDR2 as YNNKEL (reference sequence). The CDR3 is made up of 15 amino acids. J gave up 6 bases and V 5 bases, and 10 bases lay outside the gene matches. CDR3 bases: TGTGCCAGCAGCTCCGACAGGGTCATAGGCAATGAGCAGTTCTTC. This encodes CASSSDRVIGNEQFF.

This clonotype was seen only a few times. The chain recombines TRBV6-1 with TRBJ2-7; TRBD1 aligns across 7 bases. CDR1 and CDR2 from the germline V gene are MNHNS and SASEGT. With V trimmed by 3 bases and J by 5 bases, 10 bases remained unmatched. CDR3 length equals 15 residues. This chain's CDR3 is CASSEASGTANEQYF. For the CDR3, the DNA is TGTGCCAGCAGTGAGGCGTCCGGGACAGCCAACGAGCAGTACTTC.

This clonotype has just a few counts. The chain has TRBV7-9 and TRBJ2-5, with D perhaps TRBD2 (6 bases). This CDR3 has 14 residues. Germline loops: CDR1 SEHNR, CDR2 FQNEAQ (reference sequence). Trimming cost V 1 base and J 4 bases, with 10 bases left between them. The CDR3 DNA reads as TGTGCCAGCAGCTTAGTAGTCGGGGGAGAGACCCAGTACTTC. Amino acids: CASSLVVGGETQYF.

This clonotype came up a few times. The chain links TRBV12-3 or TRBV12-4 to TRBJ1-2, with unresolved D. CDR3 length: 12 residues. V was trimmed by 5 bases and J by 2 bases, leaving 6 bases between them. CDR3 sequence reads: CASSPANYGYTF. CDR3 bases: TGTGCCAGCAGTCCCGCGAACTATGGCTACACCTTC.

This clonotype was seen a handful of times. V usage is TRBV10-3 and J usage is TRBJ1-5, with 7 nucleotides matching TRBD1. Germline values: CDR1 ENHRY, CDR2 SYGVKD. Losses at the gene ends were 0 bases for V and 7 bases for J; bases not matched to a gene: 3. The CDR3 is 14 residues long. CDR3 amino acids: CAISESYRGQPQHF. CDR3 nucleotides: TGTGCCATCAGTGAGTCGTACAGGGGCCAGCCCCAGCATTTT.

A single count supports this clonotype. The rearrangement links TRBV13 to TRBJ2-5, with D perhaps matching TRBD2 (7 bases). Near its end, the DNA agrees better with TRBJ2-7, so the J call may be wrong. Looked up from germline, CDR1 is PRHDT and CDR2 is FYEKMQ (reference sequence). This CDR3 is 16 amino acids long. Here the CDR3 DNA reads TGTGCCAGCAGAGAGGGAGGGAGGGGGGCGACCTACGAGCAGTACTTC. It codes for CASREGGRGATYEQYF.

The chain carries TRBV3-1 and TRBJ2-7; 14 nucleotides match TRBD2. Germline values: CDR1 LGHDT, CDR2 YNNKEL (reference sequence). Trimming removed 2 bases from V and 9 bases from J; junction bases left unmatched: 12. The CDR3 has 17 residues. CDR3 nucleotide sequence: TGTGCCAGCAGCCAAATACCGGGACTAGCGGGAGAGAATGTGCAGTACTTC. The encoded protein is CASSQIPGLAGENVQYF.

The chain combines TRBV27 with TRBJ1-1, with TRBD1 matching over 8 bases. The junction had 6 bases not matched to a gene; V was cut back by 8 bases and J by 4 bases. The CDR3 has 13 amino acids. Germline CDR1 MNHEY, CDR2 SMNVEV (reference sequence). The CDR3 bases are TGTGCCAGCGCCTACAGGGGGATCACTGAAGCTTTCTTT. Its translation: CASAYRGITEAFF.

V and J are TRBV12-3 or TRBV12-4 and TRBJ2-1; no definite D call. CDR3 length: 14 residues. V was shortened by 7 bases and J by 0 bases, with 10 bases between the two germline ends. CDR3 bases: TGTGCCAGCAAGTCCGGCGGCTCCTACAATGAGCAGTTCTTC. Encoded protein: CASKSGGSYNEQFF.

The chain combines TRBV2 with TRBJ2-4; D possibly matches TRBD1 or TRBD2 (5 bases each). Germline lookup yields CDR1 SNHLY and CDR2 FYNNEI. This CDR3 contains 15 residues. Trimming removed 6 bases at V and 13 bases at J, with 25 bases between. This CDR3 reads CASSSLLTGAREQYF. CDR3 sequence (DNA): TGTGCCAGCAGCTCCCTTTTAACCGGGGCCAGGGAGCAGTACTTC.

The chain recombines TRBV27 with TRBJ2-1; no clear D. The CDR3 covers 15 residues. Germline loops: CDR1 MNHEY, CDR2 SMNVEV (reference sequence). Trimming shortened V by 2 bases and J by 2 bases, and 10 bases separated the two germline ends. As DNA, the CDR3 is TGTGCCAGCAGTTTAACAGCGATTCCCTACAATGAGCAGTTCTTC. This codes for CASSLTAIPYNEQFF.

This clonotype was seen at least ten times. The CDR3 sequence is CASSLDRATQETQYF. CDR3 DNA sequence: TGTGCCAGCAGCCTGGACAGGGCAACACAAGAGACCCAGTACTTC. V gene TRBV6-6 combines with J gene TRBJ2-5; 8 bases are a match to TRBD1. With V trimmed by 6 bases and J by 2 bases, 8 bases remained unmatched. The germline gives CDR1 MNHNY, CDR2 SVGAGI (reference sequence). This CDR3 comprises 15 residues.

This clonotype turned up a few times. The gene calls are TRBV5-1 and TRBJ1-1; D may be TRBD1 (6 bases). With 4 bases removed from V and 1 base from J, the gap between germline ends came to 14 bases. Germline CDR1 SGHRS, CDR2 YFSETQ. The CDR3 has 15 amino acids. The CDR3 nucleotides read TGCGCCAGCAGCAGCTCCGGGACACAGAACACTGAAGCTTTCTTT. It is translated as CASSSSGTQNTEAFF.

This chain uses TRBV11-3 with TRBJ2-3; D gene ambiguous. CDR3 length: 15 residues. The germline V and J ends were trimmed by 5 bases and 0 bases, with 12 bases remaining between them. Germline loops: CDR1 SGHNT, CDR2 YENEEA. CDR3 loop: CASSPHLPSTDTQYF. DNA for the CDR3: TGTGCCAGCAGCCCCCATCTCCCTAGCACAGATACGCAGTATTTT.

CDR3 sequence (DNA): TGTGCCAGCACCTCCGGGGGAAGGGGATATGAGACCCAGTACTTC. Protein product: CASTSGGRGYETQYF. The rearrangement uses TRBV12-3 or TRBV12-4 and TRBJ2-5, with a possible D match to TRBD2 (6 bases). The length of the CDR3 is 15 residues. Trimming shortened V by 7 bases and J by 5 bases, and 20 bases separated the two germline ends.

With respect to this clonotype: This may stem from a read error, because a much larger clone lies one nucleotide away. The chain links TRBV12-3 or TRBV12-4 to TRBJ1-2, with D maybe TRBD1 (6 bases). The CDR3 length is 15 residues. The V gene lost 3 bases and the J gene lost 3 bases, with 14 bases spanning the gap. The CDR3 DNA follows: TGTGCCAGCAGTTTCGAAGGGGGGGGCCACTATGGCTACACCTTC. This translates into CASSFEGGGHYGYTF.

This sequence joins TRBV7-3 and TRBJ2-3, with D perhaps matching TRBD2 (5 bases). The CDR3 covers 15 residues. Germline values: CDR1 SGHTA, CDR2 FQGTGA. V was cut by 5 bases and J by 5 bases, with 17 bases left in between. The CDR3 spells CASSLSGTPLDTQYF. The CDR3 nucleotides read TGTGCCAGCAGCCTAAGCGGTACTCCGCTAGATACGCAGTATTTT.

V usage is TRBV6-1 and J usage is TRBJ2-7, with 11 bases aligning to TRBD2. V lost 3 bases to trimming and J lost 4 bases; unmatched junction nucleotides: 8. The CDR3 totals 16 residues. Per the germline V gene, CDR1 is MNHNS and CDR2 is SASEGT. CDR3 loop: CASSDRSSGGEYEQYF. The CDR3 region has the DNA TGTGCCAGCAGTGACAGAAGTAGCGGGGGGGAATACGAGCAGTACTTC.

The chain joins TRBV15 to TRBJ1-5; 9 positions agree with TRBD1. This CDR3 comprises 15 residues. Germline V gene lookup returns CDR1 LNHNV and CDR2 YYDKDF (reference sequence). The V segment lost 8 bases and the J segment 0 bases; nucleotides outside the gene matches: 5. CDR3 region: CATRQGGYSNQPQHF. The CDR3 coding sequence is TGTGCCACCCGACAGGGGGGCTATAGCAATCAGCCCCAGCATTTT. Drawing the rest from reference TRBV15 and TRBJ1-5, the complete variable domain is DAMVIQNPRYQVTQFGKPVTLSCSQTLNHNVMYWYQQKSSQAPKLLFHYYDKDFNNEADTPDNFQSRRPNTSFCFLDIRSPGLGDTAMYLCATRQGGYSNQPQHFGDGTRLSIL.

The J gene is TRBJ2-5, the V gene TRBV20-1, with 9 bases aligning to TRBD2. Trimming cost V 1 base and J 5 bases; bases outside gene matches: 5. The CDR3 runs to 14 residues. The germline V gene has CDR1 DFQATT and CDR2 SNEGSKA (reference sequence). CDR3 residues: CSARGAGGQETQYF. The CDR3 DNA sequence: TGCAGTGCTAGAGGTGCGGGGGGGCAGGAGACCCAGTACTTC.

This clonotype was recorded many times. This chain uses TRBV29-1 with TRBJ2-1; D may match TRBD1 or TRBD2 (5 bases each). The CDR3 sequence is 12 residues long. Germline CDR1 reads SQVTM; CDR2 reads ANQGSEA. The V and J ends lost 7 bases and 4 bases respectively, with 11 bases between them. The CDR3 loop is CSGDPAYNEQFF. CDR3 nucleotide sequence: TGCAGCGGGGACCCTGCTTACAATGAGCAGTTCTTC.

The chain links TRBV6-1 to TRBJ2-1; D gene unclear. This CDR3 has 14 amino acids. The V and J ends lost 0 bases and 5 bases respectively, with 8 bases between them. Germline CDR1 reads MNHNS; CDR2 reads SASEGT. Here the CDR3 DNA reads TGTGCCAGCAGTGAAGCTTCCCGGAACAATGAGCAGTTCTTC. This codes for CASSEASRNNEQFF.

This clonotype was picked up a small number of times. The chain couples TRBV29-1 to TRBJ1-2; possible D gene TRBD1, 5 bases. V lost 5 bases and J lost 7, with 20 bases in between. This CDR3 spans 14 amino acids. Germline V CDR1 and CDR2: SQVTM, ANQGSEA. CDR3 amino acids: CSVPPRIGDGGYTF. The CDR3 DNA sequence: TGCAGCGTTCCACCCCGTATAGGGGACGGTGGCTACACCTTC.

At least ten counts were recorded for this clonotype. The V call is TRBV12-3 or TRBV12-4, the J call TRBJ2-5, with D unresolved. The CDR3 totals 11 residues. Trimming removed 4 bases at V and 5 bases at J, with 5 bases between. CDR3 nucleotides: TGTGCCAGCAGTTCGTCCGAGACCCAGTACTTC. Its protein is CASSSSETQYF.

The chain is built from TRBV12-3 or TRBV12-4 and TRBJ2-5; 8 bases are shared with TRBD2. The CDR3 has 13 residues. Trimming took 6 bases from V and 4 from J; bases not matched to a gene: 4. This chain's CDR3 is CASREREPETQYF. DNA of the CDR3: TGTGCCAGCAGAGAGCGGGAGCCAGAGACCCAGTACTTC.

V and J are TRBV29-1 and TRBJ1-1; no definite D call. The V end lost 6 bases, the J end lost 1 base, and 9 bases lay between the germline ends. CDR1 and CDR2 from the germline V gene are SQVTM and ANQGSEA. This CDR3 has 12 amino acids. CDR3 residues: CSVHSGNTEAFF. In nucleotides, the CDR3 is TGCAGCGTACACAGCGGGAACACTGAAGCTTTCTTT.

This clonotype appeared a few times. V usage is TRBV12-3 or TRBV12-4 and J usage is TRBJ2-7; D perhaps matches TRBD2 (5 bases). V was pared by 4 bases and J by 5 bases, with 12 bases between. The CDR3 spans 13 residues. CDR3 nucleotide sequence: TGTGCCAGCAGTTCTCGGGGTTTGGACGAGCAGTACTTC. It translates to CASSSRGLDEQYF.

This clonotype was recorded a few times. The chain couples TRBV6-5 to TRBJ1-1; TRBD1 aligns across 9 bases. J was trimmed by 1 base and V by 6 bases; bases with no gene match: 3. CDR1 is MNHEY, CDR2 SVGAGI, per germline. The CDR3 length is 14 residues. The CDR3 region is CASRQQGANTEAFF. CDR3 coding DNA: TGTGCCAGCAGACAACAGGGGGCGAACACTGAAGCTTTCTTT.

V gene TRBV5-5 combines with J gene TRBJ2-3; 8 bases are shared with TRBD2. Germline-derived CDR1 and CDR2 are SGHKS and YYEKEE (reference sequence). This CDR3 has 18 residues. V shed 3 bases, J shed 0 bases, and the junction held 12 bases outside the gene matches. The DNA of the CDR3 is TGTGCCAGCAGCTGGGGGCGGCGCGGGGGGACTAGCACAGATACGCAGTATTTT. Its translation is CASSWGRRGGTSTDTQYF.